The T cell receptor beta chain described here comes from a study of CD8+ T cells in alopecia areata. Study-wide context: It was oral tofacitinib, at 5 to 10 mg twice daily, that treated patients received.

RNA was isolated and reverse transcribed to cDNA, the sequencing template. Assay: immunoSEQ multiplex PCR; the TCRdb copy retains only in-frame clones and omits some. The data show 250,000 to 300,000 clones, with roughly 64% seen just once and around 1.7% held by the top ten. As to treatment: oral pan-JAK inhibitor, 5-10 mg twice daily. The clonotype was recovered from a human donor with alopecia areata. The starting material was CD4+ T cells sorted from blood, obtained at week 24, from a patient treated with tofacitinib.

The CDR3 region is CASSSTAYNEQFF. The CDR3 DNA is TGTGCCAGCAGCTCCACAGCTTACAATGAGCAGTTCTTC. This rearrangement joins TRBV7-9 to TRBJ2-1, with no clear D. With 4 bases removed from V and 4 bases from J, the gap between germline ends came to 8 bases. Germline V gene lookup returns CDR1 SEHNR and CDR2 FQNEAQ (reference sequence). CDR3 size: 13 residues.